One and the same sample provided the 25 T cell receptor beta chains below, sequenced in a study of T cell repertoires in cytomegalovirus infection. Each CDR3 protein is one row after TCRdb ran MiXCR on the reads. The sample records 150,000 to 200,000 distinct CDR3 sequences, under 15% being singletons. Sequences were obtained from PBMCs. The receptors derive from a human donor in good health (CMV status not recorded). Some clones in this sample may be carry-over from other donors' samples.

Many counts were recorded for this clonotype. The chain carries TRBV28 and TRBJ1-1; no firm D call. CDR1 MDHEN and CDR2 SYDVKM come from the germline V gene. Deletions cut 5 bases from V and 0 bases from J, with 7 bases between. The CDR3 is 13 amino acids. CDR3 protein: CASSKTLNTEAFF. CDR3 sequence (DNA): TGTGCCAGCAGTAAGACTTTGAACACTGAAGCTTTCTTT.

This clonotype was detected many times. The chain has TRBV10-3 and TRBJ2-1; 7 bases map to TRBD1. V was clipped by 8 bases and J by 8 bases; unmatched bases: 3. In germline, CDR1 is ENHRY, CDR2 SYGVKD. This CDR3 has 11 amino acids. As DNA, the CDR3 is TGTGCCATCCGACAGGGCGATGAGCAGTTCTTC. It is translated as CAIRQGDEQFF.

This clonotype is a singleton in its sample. CDR3 region: CASSDGDTQGESYTF. The CDR3 bases are TGTGCCAGCAGTGACGGGGACACCCAGGGGGAGAGCTACACCTTC. This chain uses TRBV28 with TRBJ1-2; 7 bases fit TRBD1. The CDR3 is made up of 15 amino acids. V lost 5 bases, J lost 9 bases, and 15 bases stayed unmatched. Germline values: CDR1 MDHEN, CDR2 SYDVKM.

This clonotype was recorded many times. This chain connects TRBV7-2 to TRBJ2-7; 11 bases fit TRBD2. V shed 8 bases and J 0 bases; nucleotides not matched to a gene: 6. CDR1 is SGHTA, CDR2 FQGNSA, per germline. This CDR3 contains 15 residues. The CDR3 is CASRLAGLISYEQYF. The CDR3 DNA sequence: TGTGCCAGCCGACTAGCGGGACTAATCTCCTACGAGCAGTACTTC.

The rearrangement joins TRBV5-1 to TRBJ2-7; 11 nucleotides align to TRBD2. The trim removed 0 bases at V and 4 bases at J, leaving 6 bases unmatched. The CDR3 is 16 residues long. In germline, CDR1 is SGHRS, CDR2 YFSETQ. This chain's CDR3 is CASSLDIAGGRYEQYF. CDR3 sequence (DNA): TGCGCCAGCAGCTTGGATATAGCGGGAGGGCGGTACGAGCAGTACTTC.

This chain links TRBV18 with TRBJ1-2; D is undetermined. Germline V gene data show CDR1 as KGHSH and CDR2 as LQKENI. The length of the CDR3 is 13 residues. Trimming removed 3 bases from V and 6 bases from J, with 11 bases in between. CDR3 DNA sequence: TGTGCCAGCTCACCCCAGTTGAACGATGGCTACACCTTC. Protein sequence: CASSPQLNDGYTF.

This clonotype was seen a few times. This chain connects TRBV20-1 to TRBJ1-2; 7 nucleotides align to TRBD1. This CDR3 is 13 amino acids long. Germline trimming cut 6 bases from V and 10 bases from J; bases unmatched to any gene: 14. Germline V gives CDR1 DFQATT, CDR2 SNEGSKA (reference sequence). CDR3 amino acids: CSAPRPGTVVYTF. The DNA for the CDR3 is TGCAGTGCCCCTCGCCCCGGGACAGTCGTCTACACCTTC.

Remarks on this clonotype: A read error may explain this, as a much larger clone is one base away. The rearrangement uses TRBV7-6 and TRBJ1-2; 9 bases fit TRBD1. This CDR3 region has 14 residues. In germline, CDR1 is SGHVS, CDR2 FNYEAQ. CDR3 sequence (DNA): TGTGCCAGCAGCTACTCGGACAGGGGATATGGCTACATCTTC. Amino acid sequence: CASSYSDRGYGYIF. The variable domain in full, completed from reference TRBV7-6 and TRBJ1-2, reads GAGVSQSPRYKVTKRGQDVALRCDPISGHVSLYWYRQALGQGPEFLTYFNYEAQQDKSGLPNDRFSAERPEGSISTLTIQRTEQRDSAMYRCASSYSDRGYGYIFGSGTRLTVV.

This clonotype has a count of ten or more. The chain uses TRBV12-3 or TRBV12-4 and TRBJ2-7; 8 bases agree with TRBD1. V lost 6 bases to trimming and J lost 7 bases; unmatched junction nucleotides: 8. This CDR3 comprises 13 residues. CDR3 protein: CASSLQGAGEQYF. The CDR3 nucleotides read TGTGCCAGCAGCCTCCAGGGGGCAGGAGAGCAGTACTTC.

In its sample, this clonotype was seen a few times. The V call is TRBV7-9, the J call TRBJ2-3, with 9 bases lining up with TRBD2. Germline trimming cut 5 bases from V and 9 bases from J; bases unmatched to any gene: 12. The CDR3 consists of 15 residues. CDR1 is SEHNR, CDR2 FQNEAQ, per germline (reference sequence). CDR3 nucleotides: TGTGCCAGCAGCACCAAAGCGGGAGGTGGACTCACGCAGTATTTT. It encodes CASSTKAGGGLTQYF.

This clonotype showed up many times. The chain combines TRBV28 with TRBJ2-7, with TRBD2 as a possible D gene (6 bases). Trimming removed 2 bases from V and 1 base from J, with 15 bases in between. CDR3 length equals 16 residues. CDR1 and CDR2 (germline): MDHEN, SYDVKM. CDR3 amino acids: CASSLVAGSRSYEQYF. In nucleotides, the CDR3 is TGTGCCAGCAGTTTAGTCGCGGGGAGCCGATCCTACGAGCAGTACTTC. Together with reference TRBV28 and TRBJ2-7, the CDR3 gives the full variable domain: DVKVTQSSRYLVKRTGEKVFLECVQDMDHENMFWYRQDPGLGLRLIYFSYDVKMKEKGDIPEGYSVSREKKERFSLILESASTNQTSMYLCASSLVAGSRSYEQYFGPGTRLTVT.

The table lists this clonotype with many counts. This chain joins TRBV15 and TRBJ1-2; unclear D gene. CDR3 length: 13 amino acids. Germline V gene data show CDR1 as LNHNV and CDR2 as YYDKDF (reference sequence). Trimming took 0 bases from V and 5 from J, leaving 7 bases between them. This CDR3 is CATSREGLYGYTF. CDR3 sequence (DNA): TGTGCCACCAGCAGAGAAGGGTTATATGGCTACACCTTC.

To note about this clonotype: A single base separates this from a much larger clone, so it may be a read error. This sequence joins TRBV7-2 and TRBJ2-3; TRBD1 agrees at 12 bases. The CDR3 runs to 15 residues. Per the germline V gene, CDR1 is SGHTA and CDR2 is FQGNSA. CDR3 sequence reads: CASSTGTGGTETQYF. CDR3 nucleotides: TGTGCCAGCAGCACCGGGACAGGGGGCACAGAGACGCAGTATTTT.

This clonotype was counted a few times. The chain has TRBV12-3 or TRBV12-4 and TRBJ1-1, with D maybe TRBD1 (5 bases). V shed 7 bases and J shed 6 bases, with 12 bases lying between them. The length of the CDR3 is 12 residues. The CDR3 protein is CASKYGASEAFF. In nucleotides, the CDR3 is TGTGCCAGCAAATACGGGGCCTCTGAAGCTTTCTTT.

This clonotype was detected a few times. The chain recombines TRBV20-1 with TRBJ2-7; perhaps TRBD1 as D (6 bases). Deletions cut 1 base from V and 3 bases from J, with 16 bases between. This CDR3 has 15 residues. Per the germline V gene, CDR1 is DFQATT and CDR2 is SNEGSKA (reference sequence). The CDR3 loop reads CSARGTDGTHYEQYF. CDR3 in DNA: TGCAGTGCTAGAGGCACCGATGGGACACACTACGAGCAGTACTTC.

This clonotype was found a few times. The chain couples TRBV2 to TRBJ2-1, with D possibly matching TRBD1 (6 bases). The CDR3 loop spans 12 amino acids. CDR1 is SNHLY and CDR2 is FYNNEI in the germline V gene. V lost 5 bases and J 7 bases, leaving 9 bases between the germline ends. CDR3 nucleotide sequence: TGTGCCAGCAGTAACAGGGTAAATGAGCAGTTCTTC. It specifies CASSNRVNEQFF.

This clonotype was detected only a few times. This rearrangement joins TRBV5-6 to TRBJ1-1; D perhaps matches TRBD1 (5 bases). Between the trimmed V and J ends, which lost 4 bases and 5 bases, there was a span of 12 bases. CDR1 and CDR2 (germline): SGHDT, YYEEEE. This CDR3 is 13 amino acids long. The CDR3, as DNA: TGTGCCAGCAGCCGCACAGGAAAGACTGAAGCTTTCTTT. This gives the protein CASSRTGKTEAFF. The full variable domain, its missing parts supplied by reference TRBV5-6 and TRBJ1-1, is DAGVTQSPTHLIKTRGQQVTLRCSPKSGHDTVSWYQQALGQGPQFIFQYYEEEERQRGNFPDRFSGHQFPNYSSELNVNALLLGDSALYLCASSRTGKTEAFFGQGTRLTVV.

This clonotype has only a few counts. The DNA for the CDR3 is TGTGCCAGCAGGGGGACTTTAAGGTACGAGCAGTACTTC. Its protein is CASRGTLRYEQYF. This sequence joins TRBV12-3 or TRBV12-4 and TRBJ2-7, with D perhaps matching TRBD2 (6 bases). V lost 6 bases, J lost 4 bases, and 13 bases lay in between. CDR3 length equals 13 residues.

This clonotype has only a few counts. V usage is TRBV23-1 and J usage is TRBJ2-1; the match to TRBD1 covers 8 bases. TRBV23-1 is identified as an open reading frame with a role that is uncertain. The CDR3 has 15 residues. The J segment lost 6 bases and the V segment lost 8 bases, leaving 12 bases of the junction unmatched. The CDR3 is CASGKADREVNEQFF. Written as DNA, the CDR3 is TGCGCCAGCGGAAAGGCGGACAGGGAAGTCAATGAGCAGTTCTTC.

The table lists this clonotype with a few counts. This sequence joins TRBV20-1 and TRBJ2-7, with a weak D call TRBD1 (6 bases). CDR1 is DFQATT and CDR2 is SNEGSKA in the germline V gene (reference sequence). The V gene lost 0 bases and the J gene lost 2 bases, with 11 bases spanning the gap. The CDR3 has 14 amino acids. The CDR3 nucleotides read TGCAGTGCTAGAGATGGGGGCGAAACCTACGAGCAGTACTTC. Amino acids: CSARDGGETYEQYF.

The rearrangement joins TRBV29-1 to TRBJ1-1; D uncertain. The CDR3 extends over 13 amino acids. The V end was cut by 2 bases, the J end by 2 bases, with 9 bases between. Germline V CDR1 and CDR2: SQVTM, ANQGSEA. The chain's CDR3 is CSVESGINTEAFF. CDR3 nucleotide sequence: TGCAGCGTTGAATCTGGGATAAACACTGAAGCTTTCTTT.

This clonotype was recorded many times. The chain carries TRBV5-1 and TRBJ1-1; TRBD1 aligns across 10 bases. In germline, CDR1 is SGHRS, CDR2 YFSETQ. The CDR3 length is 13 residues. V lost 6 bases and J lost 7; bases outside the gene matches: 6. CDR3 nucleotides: TGCGCCAGCATCCCGACAGGGGGCTTTGAAGCTTTCTTT. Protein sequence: CASIPTGGFEAFF.

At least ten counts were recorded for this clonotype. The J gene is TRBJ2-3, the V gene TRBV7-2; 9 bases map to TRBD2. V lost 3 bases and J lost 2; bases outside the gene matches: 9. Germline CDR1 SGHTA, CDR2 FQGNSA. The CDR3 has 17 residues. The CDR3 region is CASSFPRLAEDTDTQYF. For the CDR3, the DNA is TGTGCCAGCAGCTTCCCCAGACTAGCGGAAGACACAGATACGCAGTATTTT.

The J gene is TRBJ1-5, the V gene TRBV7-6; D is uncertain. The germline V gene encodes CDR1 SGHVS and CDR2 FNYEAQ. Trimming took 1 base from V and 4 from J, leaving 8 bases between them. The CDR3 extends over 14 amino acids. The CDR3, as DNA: TGTGCCAGCAGCTTAGGTCCGCCGAATCAGCCCCAGCATTTT. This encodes CASSLGPPNQPQHF.

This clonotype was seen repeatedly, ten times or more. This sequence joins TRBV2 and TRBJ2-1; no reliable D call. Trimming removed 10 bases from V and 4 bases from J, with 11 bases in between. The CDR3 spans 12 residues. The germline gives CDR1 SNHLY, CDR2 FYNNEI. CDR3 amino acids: CAIMTPYNEQFF. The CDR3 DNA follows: TGTGCCATCATGACACCTTACAATGAGCAGTTCTTC.